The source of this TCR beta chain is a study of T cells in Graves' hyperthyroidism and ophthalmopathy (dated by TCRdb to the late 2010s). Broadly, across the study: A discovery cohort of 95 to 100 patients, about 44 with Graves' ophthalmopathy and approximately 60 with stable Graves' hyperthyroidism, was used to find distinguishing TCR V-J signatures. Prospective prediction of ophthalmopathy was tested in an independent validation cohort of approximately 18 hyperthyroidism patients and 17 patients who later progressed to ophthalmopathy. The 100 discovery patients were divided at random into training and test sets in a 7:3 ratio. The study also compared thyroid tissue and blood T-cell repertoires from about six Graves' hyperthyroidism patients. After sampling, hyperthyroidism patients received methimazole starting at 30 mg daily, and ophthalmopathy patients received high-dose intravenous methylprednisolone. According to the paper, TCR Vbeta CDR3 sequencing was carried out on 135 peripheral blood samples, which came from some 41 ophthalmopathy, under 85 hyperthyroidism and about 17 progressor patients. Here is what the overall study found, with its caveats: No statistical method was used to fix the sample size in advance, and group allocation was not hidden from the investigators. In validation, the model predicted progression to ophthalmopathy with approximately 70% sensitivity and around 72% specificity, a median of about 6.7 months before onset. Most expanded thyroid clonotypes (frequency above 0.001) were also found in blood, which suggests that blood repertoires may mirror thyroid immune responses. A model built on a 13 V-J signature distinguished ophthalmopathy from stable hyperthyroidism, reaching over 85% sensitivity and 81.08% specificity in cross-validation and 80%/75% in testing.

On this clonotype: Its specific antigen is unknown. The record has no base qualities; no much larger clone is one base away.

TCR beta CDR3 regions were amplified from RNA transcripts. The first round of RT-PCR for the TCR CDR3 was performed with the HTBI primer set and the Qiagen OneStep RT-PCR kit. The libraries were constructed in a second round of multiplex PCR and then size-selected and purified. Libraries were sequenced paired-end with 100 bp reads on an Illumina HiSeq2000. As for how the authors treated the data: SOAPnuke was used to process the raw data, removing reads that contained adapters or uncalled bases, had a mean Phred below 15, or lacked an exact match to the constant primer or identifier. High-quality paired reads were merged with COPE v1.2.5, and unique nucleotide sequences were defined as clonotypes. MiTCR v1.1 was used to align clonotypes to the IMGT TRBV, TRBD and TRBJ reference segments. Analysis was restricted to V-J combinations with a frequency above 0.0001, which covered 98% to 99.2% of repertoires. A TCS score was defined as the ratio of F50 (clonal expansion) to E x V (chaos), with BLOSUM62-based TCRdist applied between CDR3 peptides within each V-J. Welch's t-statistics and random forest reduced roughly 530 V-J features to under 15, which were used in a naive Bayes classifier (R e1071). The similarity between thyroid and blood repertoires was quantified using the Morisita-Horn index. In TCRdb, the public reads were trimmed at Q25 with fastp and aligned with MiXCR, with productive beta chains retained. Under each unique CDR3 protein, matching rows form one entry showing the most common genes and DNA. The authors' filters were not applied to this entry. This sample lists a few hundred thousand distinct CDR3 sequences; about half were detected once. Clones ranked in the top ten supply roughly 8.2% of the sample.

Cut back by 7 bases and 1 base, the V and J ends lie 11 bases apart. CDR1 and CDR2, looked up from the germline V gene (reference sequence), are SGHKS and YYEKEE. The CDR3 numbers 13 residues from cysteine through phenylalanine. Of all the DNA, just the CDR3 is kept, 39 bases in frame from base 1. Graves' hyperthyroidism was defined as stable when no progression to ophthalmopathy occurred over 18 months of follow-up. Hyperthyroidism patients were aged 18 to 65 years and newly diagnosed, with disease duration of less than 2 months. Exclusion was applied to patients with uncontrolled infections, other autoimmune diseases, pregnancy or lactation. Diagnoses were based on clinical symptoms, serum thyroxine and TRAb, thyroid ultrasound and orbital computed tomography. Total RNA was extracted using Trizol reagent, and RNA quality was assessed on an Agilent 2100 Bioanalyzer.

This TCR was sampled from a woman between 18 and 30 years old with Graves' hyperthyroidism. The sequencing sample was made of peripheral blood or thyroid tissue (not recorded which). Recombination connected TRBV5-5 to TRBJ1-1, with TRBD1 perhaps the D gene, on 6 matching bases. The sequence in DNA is TGTGCCAGCGTGGGACACCCGAACACTGAAGCTTTCTTT. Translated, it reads CASVGHPNTEAFF.